What follows describes a single T cell receptor beta chain. The antigen is undetermined. The data were obtained in a study of T cells after posttransplantation cyclophosphamide. Study-wide results and limits: Donor-recipient repertoire similarity was low at 1-2 months, rising over year one.

Germline-derived CDR1 and CDR2 are MNHEY and SMNVEV (reference sequence). V lost 2 bases and J lost 2, with 7 bases in between. The CDR3 is 15 amino acids. A marrow graft followed busulfan-fludarabine conditioning, with cyclophosphamide on days +3 and +4. Clones were read by immunoSEQ multiplex PCR, and TCRdb kept only the in-frame ones, dropping some. The table shows roughly 9,000 clones, with around 85% occurring only once. The chain uses TRBV27 and TRBJ2-6; a possible D gene is TRBD1 (6 bases). The source material was PBMCs, sampled after allogeneic stem cell transplant with posttransplant cyclophosphamide. This receptor was taken from a female patient in her forties who received an allogeneic stem cell transplant from an unrelated donor, was CMV-positive, and had no GVHD. A share of the T cells may be of graft donor origin. The CDR3 spells CASSLGGAGANVLTF. CDR3 coding DNA: TGTGCCAGCAGTTTAGGGGGCGCTGGGGCCAACGTCCTGACTTTC.